This T cell receptor (beta chain) was observed in a study of shared clonotypes between healthy human individuals. Study-level results: Several donors had 5% to 6% of their naive CD4 clonotypes in common. Donor scarcity curtailed the genetic and exposure-history diversity represented herein.

Looked up from germline, CDR1 is SEHNR and CDR2 is FQNEAQ (reference sequence). The CDR3 extends over 13 amino acids. With 0 bases removed from V and 8 bases from J, the gap between germline ends came to 9 bases. Here immunoSEQ multiplex PCR was the method, and the copy in TCRdb shows in-frame clones only, minus some. The sample contains millions of clones, roughly 95% of which appear only once. Comment on this clone: Its matching antigen is unknown.

In the naive CD8 group, cells lacked CD45RO and were positively selected for CCR7, so terminally differentiated effector memory CD45RA+ cells were left out. Sequencing was carried out using naive CD8+ T cells sorted from blood. This chain connects TRBV7-9 to TRBJ2-3; D is possibly TRBD2 (6 bases). The TCR sequence derives from a man between 18 and 29 years old in good health. The CDR3, as DNA: TGTGCCAGCAGCTTAGCGCAGGAGGGTACGCAGTATTTT. Its protein is CASSLAQEGTQYF. Full variable domain (remainder filled in from reference TRBV7-9 and TRBJ2-3): DTGVSQNPRHKITKRGQNVTFRCDPISEHNRLYWYRQTLGQGPEFLTYFQNEAQLEKSRLLSDRFSAERPKGSFSTLEIQRTEQGDSAMYLCASSLAQEGTQYFGPGTRLTVL.